The rows below give T cell receptor beta chains drawn from one sample of a study of blood T cell repertoires in COVID-19. Sequencing used immunoSEQ multiplex PCR; TCRdb keeps in-frame clones, though not all of them. The repertoire consists of nearly 80,000 clones, with over 80% occurring once and the leading ten covering approximately 5.8%. The specimen was peripheral blood. These receptor sequences come from a man in his sixties with active or convalescent COVID-19. Each CDR3 is given with its conserved first and last residue. D genes are given only for firm matches. Only some rows state a clone size, as once, few, many or a class for expanded clones.

v_call	d_call	cdr3_length	j_call	clone_size	cdr3_nt	cdr3_aa
TRBV6-5	TRBD1	13	TRBJ1-2	.	TGTGCCAGCAGCAGGACAGGTCTCTATGGCTACACCTTC	CASSRTGLYGYTF
TRBV7-2	.	15	TRBJ1-2	once	TGTGCCAGCAGCTTAGGGACAGACTCTAACTATGGCTACACCTTC	CASSLGTDSNYGYTF
TRBV5-6	.	16	TRBJ1-4	.	TGTGCCAGCAGCAAGGACTCGCTGCCGGCTAATGAAAAACTGTTTTTT	CASSKDSLPANEKLFF
TRBV25-1	.	13	TRBJ1-1	.	TGTGCCAGCAGTGAATTCGAGGGAACTGAAGCTTTCTTT	CASSEFEGTEAFF
TRBV6-6	.	16	TRBJ2-7	.	TGTGCCAGCAGTTACCGACCTAGCCCCTACATCCACGAGCAGTACTTC	CASSYRPSPYIHEQYF
TRBV7-2	.	15	TRBJ2-2	.	TGTGCCAGCAGCTTACGGGGACTTCAAACCGGGGAGCTGTTTTTT	CASSLRGLQTGELFF
TRBV7-2	.	13	TRBJ1-2	.	TGTGCCAGCAGCTTAGGACAGGCGGCTGGCTACACCTTC	CASSLGQAAGYTF
TRBV18	TRBD1	15	TRBJ1-1	.	TGTGCCAGCTCACTAGGACAGGGACTGAACACTGAAGCTTTCTTT	CASSLGQGLNTEAFF
TRBV5-1	TRBD1	16	TRBJ2-5	.	TGCGCCAGCAGCGACAGGGACACCCGGGCGAAGGAGACCCAGTACTTC	CASSDRDTRAKETQYF
TRBV19	.	15	TRBJ2-2	.	TGTGCCAGTAGTATAGGGCAGGGGAACACCGGGGAGCTGTTTTTT	CASSIGQGNTGELFF